The 18 T cell receptor beta chains below come from one sample, sequenced in a study of tumor-infiltrating lymphocytes in oesophageal squamous cell carcinoma. TCRdb ran MiXCR on the reads and lists one entry per CDR3 protein. The sample has more than 10,000 distinct CDR3 sequences, around 56% seen once. Sequencing was done on a sample of blood. The source is a female donor with esophageal squamous cell carcinoma.

The count of this clonotype is one. This chain connects TRBV7-6 to TRBJ2-5; possibly TRBD1 for D (6 bases). From germline, CDR1 is SGHVS and CDR2 FNYEAQ. V was shortened by 5 bases and J by 2 bases, with 12 bases between the two germline ends. CDR3 length: 14 amino acids. The CDR3 spells CASSPWTAQETQYF. CDR3 sequence (DNA): TGTGCCAGCAGCCCATGGACAGCTCAAGAGACCCAGTACTTC.

By share, this clonotype counts as medium-sized. The V gene is TRBV11-2, the J gene TRBJ1-1, with 8 positions matching TRBD1. The CDR3 has 14 residues. The V gene end was trimmed by 3 bases and the J gene end by 5 bases; junction bases not matched to a gene: 5. CDR1 and CDR2 (germline): SGHAT, FQNNGV. CDR3 residues: CASSLETGGTEAFF. CDR3 bases: TGTGCCAGCAGCTTGGAAACAGGGGGTACTGAAGCTTTCTTT.

This chain's CDR3 is CASFDLGRLNTEAFF. CDR3 coding DNA: TGTGCCAGTTTCGATCTGGGGAGACTGAACACTGAAGCTTTCTTT. This chain links TRBV6-8 with TRBJ1-1; D is uncertain. The CDR3 contains 15 residues. Germline-derived CDR1 and CDR2 are MNHGY and SAAAGT. V lost 9 bases, J lost 0 bases, and 17 bases lay in between.

In this sample, this clonotype turned up many times. Since the CDR3 does not end with the conserved phenylalanine or tryptophan, this likely comes from a read error. The DNA is left out, because the CDR3 cannot be placed on it with certainty; the CDR3 is given as TCRdb lists it. V gene TRBV6-1 combines with J gene TRBJ2-7. 16 amino acids form the CDR3, both terminal residues included. Germline CDR1 MNHNS, CDR2 SASEGT. CDR3 sequence: CASSEALGPHEQYFGS.

This clonotype was observed a few times. This chain uses TRBV7-8 with TRBJ2-1; D possibly matches TRBD1 or TRBD2 (6 bases each). Germline CDR1 and CDR2: SGHVS and FQNEAQ. The CDR3 consists of 16 residues. Trimming took off 5 bases at V and 5 bases at J, with 19 bases between the two ends. CDR3 residues: CASSHPGGGGDNEQFF. The CDR3 DNA is TGTGCCAGCAGCCATCCGGGTGGAGGGGGAGACAATGAGCAGTTCTTC. Using reference TRBV7-8 and TRBJ2-1 for the parts outside the CDR3, the full variable domain is GAGVSQSPRYKVAKRGQDVALRCDPISGHVSLFWYQQALGQGPEFLTYFQNEAQLDKSGLPSDRFFAERPEGSVSTLKIQRTQQEDSAVYLCASSHPGGGGDNEQFFGPGTRLTVL.

V and J are TRBV7-2 and TRBJ2-5; possibly TRBD2 for D (5 bases). The end of the DNA is better explained by TRBJ2-7, so the J call may be wrong. The CDR3 consists of 15 residues. CDR1 is SGHTA, CDR2 FQGNSA, per germline. The CDR3 region is CASSSGPGGSYEQYF. As DNA, the CDR3 is TGTGCCAGCAGCTCCGGCCCTGGAGGCTCCTACGAGCAGTACTTC.

The J gene is TRBJ2-3, the V gene TRBV7-6; 8 bases are shared with TRBD1. J lost 0 bases, V lost 7 bases, and 3 bases had no gene match. This CDR3 contains 14 residues. Germline lookup yields CDR1 SGHVS and CDR2 FNYEAQ. In DNA, the CDR3 is TGTGCCAGCAACCGACAGGGGAGCACAGATACGCAGTATTTT. Translated: CASNRQGSTDTQYF. The variable domain in full, completed from reference TRBV7-6 and TRBJ2-3, reads GAGVSQSPRYKVTKRGQDVALRCDPISGHVSLYWYRQALGQGPEFLTYFNYEAQQDKSGLPNDRFSAERPEGSISTLTIQRTEQRDSAMYRCASNRQGSTDTQYFGPGTRLTVL.

The chain joins TRBV6-8 to TRBJ2-3; D ambiguous. With 2 bases removed from V and 2 bases from J, the gap between germline ends came to 11 bases. The CDR3 contains 15 residues. The germline CDR1 and CDR2 sequences are MNHGY and SAAAGT. CDR3 sequence: CASSYGPVITDTQYF. In DNA form, the CDR3 reads TGTGCCAGCAGTTACGGACCGGTGATCACAGATACGCAGTATTTT.

The table lists this clonotype with a few counts. V usage is TRBV6-2 or TRBV6-3 and J usage is TRBJ2-5; D call uncertain. CDR1 and CDR2 from the germline V gene are MNHEY and SVGEGT. The CDR3 extends over 14 amino acids. Trimming took 4 bases from V and 11 from J, leaving 20 bases between them. DNA for the CDR3: TGTGCCAGCAGTTCCGTGACGGAATACAATGAGCAGTACTTC. Its translation: CASSSVTEYNEQYF.

Only a few counts were recorded for this clonotype. A much larger clone differs by one base, so this may be a read error. The chain is built from TRBV5-4 and TRBJ2-5; D gene uncertain. The J call may be mistaken, given a closer DNA end match to TRBJ2-1. The CDR3 length is 14 residues. Germline V gives CDR1 SGHNT, CDR2 YYREEE (reference sequence). This CDR3 is CASSLGVYQETQFF. The CDR3 DNA is TGTGCCAGCAGCTTGGGGGTGTACCAAGAGACCCAGTTCTTC.

The chain joins TRBV7-4 to TRBJ2-7; TRBD1 is a possible D gene (6 bases). Deletions cut 3 bases from V and 5 bases from J, with 14 bases between. The CDR3 consists of 14 residues. CDR1 and CDR2 from the germline V gene are SGHVT and SQSDAQ. The CDR3 coding sequence is TGTGCCAGCAGCTTGGGGGCTGGGGGCCACGAGCAGTACTTC. This codes for CASSLGAGGHEQYF.

The chain has TRBV7-3 and TRBJ2-1, with 15 bases that match TRBD2. The J segment lost 6 bases and the V segment lost 5 bases, leaving 2 bases of the junction unmatched. There are 15 residues in the CDR3. CDR1 is SGHTA, CDR2 FQGTGA, per germline. The CDR3 region has the DNA TGTGCCAGCAGCCTGGGACTAGCGGGAGGCAATGAGCAGTTCTTC. This codes for CASSLGLAGGNEQFF.

V is TRBV24-1 and J is TRBJ2-1; 7 bases map to TRBD1. Germline-derived CDR1 and CDR2 are KGHDR and SFDVKD. V dropped 4 bases and J dropped 11; count of bases not matched to a gene: 7. This CDR3 spans 13 amino acids. The chain's CDR3 is CATSELTGRKQFF. DNA of the CDR3: TGTGCCACCAGTGAACTGACAGGGCGCAAGCAGTTCTTC.

This chain joins TRBV6-2 or TRBV6-3 and TRBJ2-6; maybe TRBD2 (5 bases). The germline V gene encodes CDR1 MNHEY and CDR2 SVGEGT. The CDR3 contains 16 residues. V was shortened by 9 bases and J by 1 base, with 16 bases between the two germline ends. CDR3 nucleotides: TGTGCCAGTCATCGGGGTGTTAGTTCTGGGGCCAACGTCCTGACTTTC. This gives the protein CASHRGVSSGANVLTF.

This clonotype has at least ten counts. The CDR3 nucleotides are TGTGCCACCTCCCCCGGTTGGTCTGAAGGGTCGATCGATCAGCCCCAGCATTTT. Protein: CATSPGWSEGSIDQPQHF. The chain combines TRBV24-1 with TRBJ1-5; D is unclear. This CDR3 comprises 18 residues. V dropped 9 bases and J dropped 5 bases, with 28 bases sitting between them. Germline assignment: CDR1 KGHDR and CDR2 SFDVKD.

This clonotype ranks as medium-sized. The chain joins TRBV28 to TRBJ1-4, with 8 nucleotides matching TRBD1. With 1 base clipped from V and 3 bases from J, the junction kept 4 bases outside the gene matches. The CDR3 contains 16 residues. The germline CDR1 and CDR2 sequences are MDHEN and SYDVKM. The CDR3 bases are TGTGCCAGCAGTTTATTGGACAGGGATTCTAATGAAAAACTGTTTTTT. Translated: CASSLLDRDSNEKLFF.

This clonotype was observed a few times. This chain connects TRBV24-1 to TRBJ2-1; the match to TRBD1 covers 7 bases. TRBJ2-5 explains the end of the DNA better; the J call may be wrong. CDR1 is KGHDR, CDR2 SFDVKD, per germline. CDR3 length equals 14 residues. The CDR3 here is CATSETGTVETQYF. The CDR3 DNA sequence: TGTGCCACCAGTGAGACCGGGACAGTAGAGACCCAGTACTTC.

Worth noting for this clonotype: Without the conserved terminal phenylalanine or tryptophan, this CDR3 likely stems from a read error. The chain combines TRBV12-3 or TRBV12-4 with TRBJ2-5; weak D call: TRBD2 (5 bases). The ends were cut back, 7 bases at V and 5 bases at J, with 20 bases in the middle. This CDR3 comprises 15 residues. CDR3 nucleotide sequence: TGTGCCAGCACCTCCGGGCCGGGGTTAAGGGAGACCCAGTACTTG. Translating gives CASTSGPGLRETQYL.